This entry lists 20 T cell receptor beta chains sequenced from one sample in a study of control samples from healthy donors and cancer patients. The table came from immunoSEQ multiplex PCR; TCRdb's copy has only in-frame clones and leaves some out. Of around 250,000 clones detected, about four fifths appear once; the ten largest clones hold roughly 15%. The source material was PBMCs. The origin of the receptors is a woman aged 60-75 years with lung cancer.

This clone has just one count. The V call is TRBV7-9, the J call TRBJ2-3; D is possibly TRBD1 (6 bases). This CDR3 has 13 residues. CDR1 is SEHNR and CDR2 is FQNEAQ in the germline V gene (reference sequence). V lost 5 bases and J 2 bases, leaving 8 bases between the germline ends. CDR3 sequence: CASSNRATDTQYF. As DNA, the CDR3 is TGTGCCAGCAGCAACAGGGCCACAGATACGCAGTATTTT.

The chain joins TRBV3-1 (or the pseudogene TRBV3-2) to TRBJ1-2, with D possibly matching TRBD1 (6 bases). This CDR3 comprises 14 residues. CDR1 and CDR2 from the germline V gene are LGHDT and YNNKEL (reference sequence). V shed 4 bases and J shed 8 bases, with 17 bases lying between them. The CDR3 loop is CASSPSTQGSGYTF. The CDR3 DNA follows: TGTGCCAGCAGCCCATCTACACAGGGCTCGGGCTACACCTTC.

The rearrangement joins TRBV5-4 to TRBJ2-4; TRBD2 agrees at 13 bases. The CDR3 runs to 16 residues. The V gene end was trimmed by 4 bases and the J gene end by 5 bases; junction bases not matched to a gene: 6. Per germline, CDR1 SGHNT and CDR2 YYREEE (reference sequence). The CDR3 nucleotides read TGTGCCAGCAGCCCGCGGACTAGCGGGAGCCAAAACATTCAGTACTTC. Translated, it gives CASSPRTSGSQNIQYF.

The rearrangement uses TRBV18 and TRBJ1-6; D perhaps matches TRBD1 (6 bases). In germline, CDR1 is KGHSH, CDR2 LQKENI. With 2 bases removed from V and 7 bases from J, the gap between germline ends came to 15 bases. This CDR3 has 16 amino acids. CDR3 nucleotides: TGTGCCAGCTCACCAGCAACTCCCGGGGGCAATTCACCCCTCCACTTT. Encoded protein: CASSPATPGGNSPLHF.

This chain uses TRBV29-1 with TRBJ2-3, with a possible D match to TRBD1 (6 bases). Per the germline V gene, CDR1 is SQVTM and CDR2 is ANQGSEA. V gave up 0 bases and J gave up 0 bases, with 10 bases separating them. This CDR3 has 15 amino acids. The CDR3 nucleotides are TGCAGCGTTGAAGATTCAGGGGCTAGCACAGATACGCAGTATTTT. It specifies CSVEDSGASTDTQYF.

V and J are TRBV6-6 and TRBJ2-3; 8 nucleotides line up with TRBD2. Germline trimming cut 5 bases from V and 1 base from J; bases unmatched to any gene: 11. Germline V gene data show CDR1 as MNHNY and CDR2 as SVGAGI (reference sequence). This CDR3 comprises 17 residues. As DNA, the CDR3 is TGTGCCAGCAGTCCCTCGCGGAGCGGGGGCCGCACAGATACGCAGTATTTT. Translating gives CASSPSRSGGRTDTQYF.

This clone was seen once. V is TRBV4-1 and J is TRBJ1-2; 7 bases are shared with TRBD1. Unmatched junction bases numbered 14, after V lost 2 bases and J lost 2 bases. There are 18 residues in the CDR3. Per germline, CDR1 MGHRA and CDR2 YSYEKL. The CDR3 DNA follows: TGCGCCAGCAGCCAATCCCCGGCCGTGGACAGGCTGAACTATGGCTACACCTTC. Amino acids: CASSQSPAVDRLNYGYTF.

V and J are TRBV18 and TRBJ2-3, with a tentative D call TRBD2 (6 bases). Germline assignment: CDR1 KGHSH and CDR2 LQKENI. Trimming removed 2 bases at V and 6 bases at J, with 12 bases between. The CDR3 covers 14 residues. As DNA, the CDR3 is TGTGCCAGCTCACCAACGGGGGTCCATGATACGCAGTATTTT. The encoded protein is CASSPTGVHDTQYF.

The CDR3: CASGRGTSGPSYEQYF. CDR3 nucleotides: TGTGCCAGCGGTCGCGGGACTAGCGGCCCCTCCTACGAGCAGTACTTC. The rearrangement links TRBV6-6 to TRBJ2-7; 11 bases line up with TRBD2. The CDR3 length is 16 residues. In germline, CDR1 is MNHNY, CDR2 SVGAGI (reference sequence). The V and J ends lost 8 bases and 0 bases, in that order; junction bases with no gene match: 9.

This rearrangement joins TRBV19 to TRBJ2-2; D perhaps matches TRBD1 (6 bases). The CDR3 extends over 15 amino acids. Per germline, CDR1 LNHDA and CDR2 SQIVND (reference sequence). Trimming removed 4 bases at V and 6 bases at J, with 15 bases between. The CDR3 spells CASSNGQGRAGELFF. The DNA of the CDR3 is TGTGCCAGTAGTAACGGTCAGGGGAGAGCCGGGGAGCTGTTTTTT.

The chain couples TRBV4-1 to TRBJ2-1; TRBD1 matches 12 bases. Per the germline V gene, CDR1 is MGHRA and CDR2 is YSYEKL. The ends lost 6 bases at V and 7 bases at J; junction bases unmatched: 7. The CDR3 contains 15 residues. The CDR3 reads CASSYRDRGLNEQFF. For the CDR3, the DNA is TGCGCCAGCAGTTACCGGGACAGGGGGCTAAATGAGCAGTTCTTC.

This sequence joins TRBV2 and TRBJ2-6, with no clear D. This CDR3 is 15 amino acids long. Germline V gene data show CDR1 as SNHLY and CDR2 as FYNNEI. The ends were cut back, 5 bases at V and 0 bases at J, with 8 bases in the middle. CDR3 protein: CASSSKFSGANVLTF. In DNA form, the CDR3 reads TGTGCCAGCAGTTCCAAATTCTCTGGGGCCAACGTCCTGACTTTC.

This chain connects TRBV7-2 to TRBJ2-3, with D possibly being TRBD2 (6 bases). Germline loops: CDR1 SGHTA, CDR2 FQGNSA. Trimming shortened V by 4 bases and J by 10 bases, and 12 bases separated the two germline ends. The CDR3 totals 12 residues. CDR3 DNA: TGTGCCAGCAGCTCGACTAGACTTTCGCAGTATTTT. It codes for CASSSTRLSQYF. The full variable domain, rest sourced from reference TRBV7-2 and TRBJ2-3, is GAGVSQSPSNKVTEKGKDVELRCDPISGHTALYWYRQSLGQGLEFLIYFQGNSAPDKSGLPSDRFSAERTGGSVSTLTIQRTQQEDSAVYLCASSSTRLSQYFGPGTRLTVL.

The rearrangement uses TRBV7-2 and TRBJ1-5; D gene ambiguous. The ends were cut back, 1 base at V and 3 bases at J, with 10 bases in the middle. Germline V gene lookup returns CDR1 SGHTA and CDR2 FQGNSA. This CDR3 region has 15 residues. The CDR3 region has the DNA TGTGCCAGCAGCTTAGACCCATCATTCAATCAGCCCCAGCATTTT. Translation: CASSLDPSFNQPQHF.

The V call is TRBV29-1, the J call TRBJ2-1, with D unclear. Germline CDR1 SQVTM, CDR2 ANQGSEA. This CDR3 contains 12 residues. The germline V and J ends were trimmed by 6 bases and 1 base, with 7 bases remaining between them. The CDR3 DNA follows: TGCAGCGTACAAGAGTCCTACAATGAGCAGTTCTTC. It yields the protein CSVQESYNEQFF.

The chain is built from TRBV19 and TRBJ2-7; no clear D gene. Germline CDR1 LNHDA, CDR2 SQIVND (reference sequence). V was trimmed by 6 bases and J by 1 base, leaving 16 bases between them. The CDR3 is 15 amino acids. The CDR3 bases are TGTGCCAGTAGCCCCAGTACAACCGGGTCCTACGAGCAGTACTTC. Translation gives CASSPSTTGSYEQYF.

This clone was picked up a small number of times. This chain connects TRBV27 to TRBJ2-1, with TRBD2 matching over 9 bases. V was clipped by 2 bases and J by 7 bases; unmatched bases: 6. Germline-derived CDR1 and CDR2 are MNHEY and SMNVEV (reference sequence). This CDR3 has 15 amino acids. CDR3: CASSLLAGGRNEQFF. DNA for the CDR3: TGTGCCAGCAGTTTACTGGCGGGGGGGAGAAATGAGCAGTTCTTC.

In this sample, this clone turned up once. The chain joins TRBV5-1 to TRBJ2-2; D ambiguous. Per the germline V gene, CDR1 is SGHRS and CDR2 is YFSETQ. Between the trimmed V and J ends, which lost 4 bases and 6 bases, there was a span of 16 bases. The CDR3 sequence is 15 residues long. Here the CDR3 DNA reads TGCGCCAGCAGCGAGACCAAGGGTATACCCGGGGAGCTGTTTTTT. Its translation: CASSETKGIPGELFF.

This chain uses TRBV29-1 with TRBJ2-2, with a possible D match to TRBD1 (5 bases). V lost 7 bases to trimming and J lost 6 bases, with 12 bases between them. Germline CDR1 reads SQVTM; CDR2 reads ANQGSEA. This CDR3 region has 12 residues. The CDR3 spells CSDLRVSGELFF. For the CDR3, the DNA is TGCAGCGACCTCAGGGTGTCCGGGGAGCTGTTTTTT.

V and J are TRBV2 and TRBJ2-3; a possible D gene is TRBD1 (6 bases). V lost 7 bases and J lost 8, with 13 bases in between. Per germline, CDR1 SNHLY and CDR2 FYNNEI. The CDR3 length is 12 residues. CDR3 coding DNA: TGTGCCAGCAACAGGGTGAGGGGTACGCAGTATTTT. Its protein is CASNRVRGTQYF.